The 3 T cell receptor beta chains presented below share a single source sample, sequenced in a study of cytomegalovirus exposure and HLA in healthy donors. With 60 Vbeta and 13 Jbeta primers, the PCR was carried out. Using immunoSEQ multiplex PCR, the repertoire was profiled, and TCRdb retains in-frame clones only, with some absent. The sample holds roughly 180,000 clones; about 79% are singletons and the top ten take more than 12%. Sequencing was performed on PBMCs. These receptors were taken from a middle-aged man in good health and CMV-seropositive.

The chain employs TRBV6-6 and TRBJ2-5; weak D call: TRBD1 (6 bases). V dropped 0 bases and J dropped 2 bases, with 10 bases sitting between them. The germline gives CDR1 MNHNY, CDR2 SVGAGI (reference sequence). This CDR3 comprises 15 residues. The CDR3 DNA follows: TGTGCCAGCAGTTACTCCAGGGGCGTTCAAGAGACCCAGTACTTC. Its protein product is CASSYSRGVQETQYF.

The chain couples TRBV10-2 to TRBJ2-1; the D gene is possibly TRBD2 (6 bases). The length of the CDR3 is 14 residues. Trimming pared 10 bases from V and 0 bases from J, leaving 13 bases between. Germline V lookup: CDR1 WSHSY, CDR2 SAAADI. The CDR3 DNA follows: TGCGCCACCAACCCGGGAGACTCCTACAATGAGCAGTTCTTC. The encoded protein is CATNPGDSYNEQFF.

The V and J genes are TRBV5-5 and TRBJ2-3; TRBD1 is a possible D gene (6 bases). The ends were cut back, 0 bases at V and 4 bases at J, with 12 bases in the middle. Per the germline V gene, CDR1 is SGHKS and CDR2 is YYEKEE (reference sequence). The CDR3 extends over 15 amino acids. As DNA, the CDR3 is TGTGCCAGCAGCTTGGGCCCCGCAGGGGCAGATACGCAGTATTTT. This encodes CASSLGPAGADTQYF.